This T cell receptor beta chain comes out of a study of shared clonotypes between healthy human individuals. This clone was observed a single time. The antigen is unknown. Study findings and constraints: Although depth was large, rarefaction showed that sequencing of the sorted subsets was incomplete. Shared clonotypes across all four donors exceeded non-shared ones in generation probability.

Authors' processing steps: As immunoSEQ supplied junction-only sequences (without quality scores), filtering differed. Profiled with immunoSEQ multiplex PCR; TCRdb holds only in-frame clones, not every one. V and J calls and clone size are as listed in that table; D and trimming were resolved from the DNA. The table shows 2 million to 2.5 million clones, with more than 80% occurring only once. Losses at the gene ends were 1 base for V and 4 bases for J; bases not matched to a gene: 7. This CDR3 spans 16 amino acids. From germline, CDR1 is SGHTA and CDR2 FQGNSA. The sequence was collected from a man in his late teens or twenties in good health. Some clones in this sample may be carry-over from other donors' samples. The material sequenced was naive CD4+ T cells from PBMCs. This sample's subset: CD45RA+ positively selected. V and J are TRBV7-2 and TRBJ2-1, with 7 bases matching TRBD2. The CDR3 coding sequence is TGTGCCAGCAGCTTAGGAAGCGGGGCGCGGTACAATGAGCAGTTCTTC. This encodes CASSLGSGARYNEQFF. Full variable domain (rest looked up from reference TRBV7-2 and TRBJ2-1): GAGVSQSPSNKVTEKGKDVELRCDPISGHTALYWYRQSLGQGLEFLIYFQGNSAPDKSGLPSDRFSAERTGGSVSTLTIQRTQQEDSAVYLCASSLGSGARYNEQFFGPGTRLTVL.